A selection of T cell receptor beta chains follows, all from one sample in a study of monozygotic twins with inflammatory bowel disease. TCRdb re-called the 5' RACE reads, yielding one record per CDR3 amino acid sequence without DNA. In all, the sample yields tens of thousands of distinct CDR3 sequences. Sequences were obtained from blood. These receptors were collected from a human donor with ulcerative colitis or Crohn's disease, or a healthy co-twin of an affected twin (not recorded which). Both conserved end residues are part of each CDR3.

V gene	J gene	CDR3 protein
TRBV2	TRBJ1-5	CASSRDLAGPQHF
TRBV28	TRBJ2-1	CASSSLGQGSYNEQFF
TRBV7-3	TRBJ2-3	CASSFLGGSDTQYF
TRBV2	TRBJ2-5	CASRGPQETQYF
TRBV9	TRBJ1-3	CASSVGAGATGNTIYF
TRBV20-1	TRBJ2-1	CSARKGLAGNEQFF
TRBV5-1	TRBJ2-7	CASAFGQGSYEQYF
TRBV20-1	TRBJ2-7	CSARGGSGYEQYF
TRBV6-5	TRBJ2-1	CASSYRASGKFWEQFF
TRBV20-1	TRBJ2-5	CSASLAGGSLQETQYF
TRBV11-2	TRBJ2-1	CASSLETSSEQFF
TRBV20-1	TRBJ2-7	CSAGTSGGRAYEQYF
TRBV20-1	TRBJ2-1	CSAREGSSLLEQFF
TRBV12-3/TRBV12-4	TRBJ1-3	CASSLGANSGNTIYF
TRBV12-3/TRBV12-4	TRBJ1-5	CASSFQGSGTGYSNQPQHF
TRBV19	TRBJ2-3	CASRTSGDKYTQYF
TRBV16	TRBJ1-5	CASSVGQTNQPQHF
TRBV11-2	TRBJ1-5	CASSRALGNQPQHF
TRBV20-1	TRBJ1-4	CSASLGGDEKLFF
TRBV6-5	TRBJ1-2	CASSYRQDDYGYTF
TRBV5-1	TRBJ1-6	CASRRDISYNSPLHF
TRBV19	TRBJ1-2	CASKADRYGYTF
TRBV28	TRBJ2-7	CASSSLGTEIGEQYF
TRBV7-8	TRBJ2-3	CASSHATQGNSQYF
TRBV20-1	TRBJ2-7	CSAHLGRTSGTPYEQYF
TRBV28	TRBJ2-1	CASSFWDEQFF
TRBV6-1	TRBJ1-5	CASSEGQGGRNQPQHF
TRBV6-5	TRBJ1-6	CASMRTASDLHF